This T cell receptor beta chain was documented in a study of shared clonotypes between healthy human individuals. Profiled with immunoSEQ multiplex PCR; TCRdb holds only in-frame clones, not every one. The data contain approximately 2,300,000 clones, around 93% of them singletons. For this clone: The antigen remains unidentified.

The CDR3 contains 14 residues. Germline assignment: CDR1 ENHRY and CDR2 SYGVKD. Study-level results: Rarefaction exposed incomplete sorted-subset sequencing despite large depth.

What was sequenced was naive CD4+ T cells from PBMCs. As for subset: CD45RA+ positively selected. V gene TRBV10-3 combines with J gene TRBJ2-5; unclear D gene. This clonotype originated in a man younger than 35 in good health. Some clones in this sample may be carry-over from other donors' samples. The CDR3 sequence: CGSSQELLQETQYF. The CDR3 DNA follows: TGTGGGTCGAGCCAGGAACTCTTACAAGAGACCCAGTACTTC.